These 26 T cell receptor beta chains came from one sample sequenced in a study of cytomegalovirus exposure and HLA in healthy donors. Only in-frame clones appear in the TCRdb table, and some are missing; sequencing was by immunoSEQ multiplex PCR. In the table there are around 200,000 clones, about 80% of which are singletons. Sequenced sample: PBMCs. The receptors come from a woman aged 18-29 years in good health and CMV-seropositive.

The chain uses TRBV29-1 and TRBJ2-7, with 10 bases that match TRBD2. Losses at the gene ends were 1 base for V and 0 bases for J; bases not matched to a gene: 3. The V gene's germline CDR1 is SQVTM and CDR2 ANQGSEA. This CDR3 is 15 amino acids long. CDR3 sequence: CSVEVLAGASYEQYF. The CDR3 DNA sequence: TGCAGCGTTGAAGTCCTAGCGGGGGCCTCCTACGAGCAGTACTTC.

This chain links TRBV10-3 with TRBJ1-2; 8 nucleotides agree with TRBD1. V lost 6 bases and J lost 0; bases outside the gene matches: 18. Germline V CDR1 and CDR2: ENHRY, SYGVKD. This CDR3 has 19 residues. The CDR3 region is CAIRSQGQVIKQANYGYTF. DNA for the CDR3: TGTGCCATCAGGAGTCAGGGACAGGTGATAAAACAAGCTAACTATGGCTACACCTTC.

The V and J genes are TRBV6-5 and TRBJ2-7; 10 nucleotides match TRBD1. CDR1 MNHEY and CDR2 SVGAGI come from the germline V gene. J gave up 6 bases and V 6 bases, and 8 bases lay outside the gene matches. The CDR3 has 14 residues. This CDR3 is CASRPGQGIREQYF. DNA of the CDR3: TGTGCCAGCAGACCGGGACAGGGGATTCGCGAGCAGTACTTC.

The CDR3 region is CASTQELFF. The DNA for the CDR3 is TGTGCCAGCACCCAGGAGCTGTTTTTT. The genes are TRBV7-8 and TRBJ2-2, with D uncertain. The CDR3 contains 9 residues. Germline-derived CDR1 and CDR2 are SGHVS and FQNEAQ. The V gene lost 7 bases and the J gene lost 10 bases, with 4 bases spanning the gap. The variable domain in full, completed from reference TRBV7-8 and TRBJ2-2, reads GAGVSQSPRYKVAKRGQDVALRCDPISGHVSLFWYQQALGQGPEFLTYFQNEAQLDKSGLPSDRFFAERPEGSVSTLKIQRTQQEDSAVYLCASTQELFFGEGSRLTVL.

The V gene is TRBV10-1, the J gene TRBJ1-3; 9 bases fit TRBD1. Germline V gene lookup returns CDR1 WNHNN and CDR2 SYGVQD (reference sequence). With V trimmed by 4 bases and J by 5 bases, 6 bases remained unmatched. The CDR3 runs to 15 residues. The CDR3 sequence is CASSVGTGFRNTIYF. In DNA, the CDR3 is TGCGCCAGCAGTGTCGGGACAGGGTTTCGAAACACCATATATTTT.

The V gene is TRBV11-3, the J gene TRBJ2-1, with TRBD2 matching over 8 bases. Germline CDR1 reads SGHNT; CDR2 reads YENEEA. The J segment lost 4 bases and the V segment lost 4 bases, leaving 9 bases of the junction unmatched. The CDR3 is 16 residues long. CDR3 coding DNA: TGTGCCAGCAGCTACGGGGGGGCCACTCCTTACAATGAGCAGTTCTTC. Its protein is CASSYGGATPYNEQFF.

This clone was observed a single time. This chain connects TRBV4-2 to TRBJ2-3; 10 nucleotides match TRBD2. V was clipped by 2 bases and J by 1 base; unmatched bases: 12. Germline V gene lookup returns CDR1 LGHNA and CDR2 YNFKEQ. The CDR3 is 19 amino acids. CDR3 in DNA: TGTGCCAGCAGCCAACGAGCGGGGGGGCTGAGAGTTGGCACAGATACGCAGTATTTT. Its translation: CASSQRAGGLRVGTDTQYF.

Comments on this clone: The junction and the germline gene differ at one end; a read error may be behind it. The CDR3 loop reads CASRERGRGAF. The CDR3 bases are TGTGCCAGCAGGGAGCGGGGGAGAGGCGCCTTC. The V call is TRBV11-2, the J call TRBJ1-2, with D tentatively TRBD1 (5 bases). The CDR3 is made up of 11 amino acids. Germline loops: CDR1 SGHAT, CDR2 FQNNGV.

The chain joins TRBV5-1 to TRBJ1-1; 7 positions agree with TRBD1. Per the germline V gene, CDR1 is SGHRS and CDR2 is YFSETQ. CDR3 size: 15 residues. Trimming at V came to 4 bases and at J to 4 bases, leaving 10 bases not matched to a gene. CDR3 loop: CASSGGTGVGTEAFF. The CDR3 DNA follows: TGCGCCAGCAGCGGGGGAACAGGGGTTGGCACTGAAGCTTTCTTT.

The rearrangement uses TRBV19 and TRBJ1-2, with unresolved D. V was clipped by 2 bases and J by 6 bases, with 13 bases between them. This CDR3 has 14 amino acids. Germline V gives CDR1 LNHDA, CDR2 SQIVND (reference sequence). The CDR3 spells CASSIIGGIDGYTF. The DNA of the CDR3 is TGTGCCAGTAGTATAATAGGAGGGATTGATGGCTACACCTTC.

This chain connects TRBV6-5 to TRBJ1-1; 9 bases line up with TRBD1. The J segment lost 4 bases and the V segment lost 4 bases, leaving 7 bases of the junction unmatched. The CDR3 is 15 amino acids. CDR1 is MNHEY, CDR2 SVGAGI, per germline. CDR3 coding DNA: TGTGCCAGCAGTTCCCAACAGGGGGCTCTCACTGAAGCTTTCTTT. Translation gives CASSSQQGALTEAFF.

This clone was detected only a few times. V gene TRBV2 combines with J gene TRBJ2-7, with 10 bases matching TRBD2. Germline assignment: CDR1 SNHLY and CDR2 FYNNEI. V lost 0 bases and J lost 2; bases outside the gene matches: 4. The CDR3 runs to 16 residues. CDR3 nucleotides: TGTGCCAGCAGTGAAGCTCGGCTAGCGGGGGCCTACGAGCAGTACTTC. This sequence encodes CASSEARLAGAYEQYF.

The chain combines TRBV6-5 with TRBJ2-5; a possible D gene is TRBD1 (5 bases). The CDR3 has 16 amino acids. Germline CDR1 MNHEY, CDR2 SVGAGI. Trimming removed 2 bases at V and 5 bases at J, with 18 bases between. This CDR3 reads CASSYQSGNGFETQYF. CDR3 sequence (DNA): TGTGCCAGCAGTTACCAGTCAGGGAATGGCTTCGAGACCCAGTACTTC.

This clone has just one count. The CDR3 region is CASSSTGSRNTEAFF. In DNA, the CDR3 is TGTGCCAGCAGTTCTACAGGGTCTCGGAACACTGAAGCTTTCTTT. The rearrangement links TRBV6-5 to TRBJ1-1, with D maybe TRBD1 (6 bases). Germline V gene data show CDR1 as MNHEY and CDR2 as SVGAGI. V lost 4 bases, J lost 1 base, and 13 bases lay in between. The CDR3 consists of 15 residues.

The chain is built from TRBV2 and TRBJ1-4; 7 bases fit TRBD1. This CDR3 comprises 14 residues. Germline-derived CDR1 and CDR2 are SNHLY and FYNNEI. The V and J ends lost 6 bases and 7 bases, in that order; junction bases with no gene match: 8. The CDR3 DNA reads TGTGCCAGCAGCGATCGGGACAGCGTTGAAAAACTGTTTTTT. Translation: CASSDRDSVEKLFF.

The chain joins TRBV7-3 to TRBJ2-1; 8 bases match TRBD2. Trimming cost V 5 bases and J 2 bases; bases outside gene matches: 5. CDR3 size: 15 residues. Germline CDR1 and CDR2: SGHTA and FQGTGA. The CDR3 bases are TGTGCCAGCAGCAAAATAGCGGGACCCTACAATGAGCAGTTCTTC. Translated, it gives CASSKIAGPYNEQFF.

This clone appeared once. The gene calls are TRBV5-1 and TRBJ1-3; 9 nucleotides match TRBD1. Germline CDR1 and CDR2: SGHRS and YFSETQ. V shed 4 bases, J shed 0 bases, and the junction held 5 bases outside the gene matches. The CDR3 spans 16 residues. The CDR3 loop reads CASSSTGGDSGNTIYF. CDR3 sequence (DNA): TGCGCCAGCAGCAGTACAGGGGGCGACTCTGGAAACACCATATATTTT. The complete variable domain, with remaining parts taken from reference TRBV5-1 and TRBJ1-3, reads KAGVTQTPRYLIKTRGQQVTLSCSPISGHRSVSWYQQTPGQGLQFLFEYFSETQRNKGNFPGRFSGRQFSNSRSEMNVSTLELGDSALYLCASSSTGGDSGNTIYFGEGSWLTVV.

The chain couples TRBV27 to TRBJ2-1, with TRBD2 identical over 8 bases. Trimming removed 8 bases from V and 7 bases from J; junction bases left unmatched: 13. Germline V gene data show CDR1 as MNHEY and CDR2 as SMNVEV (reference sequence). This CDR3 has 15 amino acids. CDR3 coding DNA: TGTGCCAGCCGGAAAACCGGGGGGGGTCGGAATGAGCAGTTCTTC. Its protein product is CASRKTGGGRNEQFF.

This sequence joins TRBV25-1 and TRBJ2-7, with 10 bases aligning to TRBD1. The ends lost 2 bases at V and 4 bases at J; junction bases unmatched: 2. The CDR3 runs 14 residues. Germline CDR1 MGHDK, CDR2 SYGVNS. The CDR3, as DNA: TGTGCCAGCAGTGAAAGGGACAGGGGTTACGAGCAGTACTTC. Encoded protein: CASSERDRGYEQYF.

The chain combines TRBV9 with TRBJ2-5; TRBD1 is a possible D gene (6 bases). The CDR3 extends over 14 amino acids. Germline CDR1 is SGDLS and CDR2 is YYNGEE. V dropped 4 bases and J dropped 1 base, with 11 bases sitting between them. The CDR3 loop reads CASSLGTLQETQYF. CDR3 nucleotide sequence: TGTGCCAGCAGCCTCGGGACACTCCAAGAGACCCAGTACTTC.

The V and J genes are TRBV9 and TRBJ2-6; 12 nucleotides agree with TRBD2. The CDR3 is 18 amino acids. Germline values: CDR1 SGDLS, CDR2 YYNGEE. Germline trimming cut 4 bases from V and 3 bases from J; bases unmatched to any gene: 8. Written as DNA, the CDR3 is TGTGCCAGCAGCCCGAGGACTAGCGGGGTGAGTGGGGCCAACGTCCTGACTTTC. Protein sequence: CASSPRTSGVSGANVLTF.

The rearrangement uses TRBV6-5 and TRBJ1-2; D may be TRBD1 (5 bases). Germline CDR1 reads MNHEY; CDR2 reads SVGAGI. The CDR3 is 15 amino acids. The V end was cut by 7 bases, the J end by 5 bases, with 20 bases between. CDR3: CASTKIGGEGYGYTF. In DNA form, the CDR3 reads TGTGCCAGCACCAAAATCGGGGGGGAGGGGTATGGCTACACCTTC.

The CDR3 here is CASSFPGGGAGTGELFF. The CDR3 DNA reads as TGTGCCAGCAGCTTCCCCGGCGGGGGGGCGGGCACCGGGGAGCTGTTTTTT. The chain couples TRBV11-2 to TRBJ2-2, with TRBD2 matching 9 bases. V trimming: 3 bases; J trimming: 4 bases; junction bases outside the gene matches: 9. The CDR3 runs to 17 residues. The germline V gene has CDR1 SGHAT and CDR2 FQNNGV.

The CDR3 here is CAISESNGGAFYEQFF. The CDR3 DNA sequence: TGTGCCATCAGTGAGTCGAATGGGGGGGCTTTCTATGAGCAGTTCTTC. The chain joins TRBV10-3 to TRBJ2-1; tentative D call: TRBD2 (7 bases). Germline values: CDR1 ENHRY, CDR2 SYGVKD. This CDR3 is 16 amino acids long. V dropped 0 bases and J dropped 8 bases, with 17 bases sitting between them.

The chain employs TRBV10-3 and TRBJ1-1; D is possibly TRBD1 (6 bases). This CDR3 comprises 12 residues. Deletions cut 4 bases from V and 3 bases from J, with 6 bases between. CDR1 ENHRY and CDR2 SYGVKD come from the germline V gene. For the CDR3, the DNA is TGTGCCATCAGTGCAGGGGACACTGAAGCTTTCTTT. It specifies CAISAGDTEAFF.

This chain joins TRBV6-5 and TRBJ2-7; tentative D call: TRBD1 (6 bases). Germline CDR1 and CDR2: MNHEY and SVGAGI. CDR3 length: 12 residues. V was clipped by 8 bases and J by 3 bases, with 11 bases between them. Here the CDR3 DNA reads TGTGCCAGCTCGGGACAAAGCTACGAGCAGTACTTC. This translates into CASSGQSYEQYF.